This TCR beta chain was sequenced for a study of blood T cell repertoires in COVID-19 (dated by TCRdb to 2019 to 2021). Notes on the research overall: Collaborator samples came from the United States, Italy and Spain and covered acute and convalescent phases of COVID-19. The prospective study material was composed of cDNA or gDNA derived from T cells, B-cell-depleted T cells, or PBMCs. Subjects who had been exposed to COVID-19, were actively infected with it, or had recovered from it provided the deeply sampled blood TCRbeta repertoires that made up the dataset. A freely available public database, intended as a resource for researchers studying the immune response to SARS-CoV-2, is where the repertoires were released. Samples came from the ongoing ImmuneRACE study (first 160 participants) plus 1,254 subjects from 6 global collaborators. Sample metadata almost always included a de-identified subject ID, COVID-19 status, age in years and sex. HLA class I and class II types, where available, came from metadata supplied by the sample provider rather than from assay-based typing.

Whole blood was collected in K2EDTA tubes by collaborating institutions according to the institutions' own protocols. Collaborator samples were shipped for TCRbeta analysis as frozen whole blood, isolated PBMCs, or DNA extracted from either sample type. In regard to this clone: Its target antigen remains unknown. There are no base qualities to consult, and no much larger clone falls within one base.

TCRbeta CDR3 regions were amplified from genomic DNA using the immunoSEQ Assay, a bias-controlled multiplex PCR. As for the authors' bioinformatics: Nucleated cell counts per sample were estimated from amplification of reference gene primers within the assay. To quantify the absolute abundance of each unique TCRbeta CDR3 rearrangement, sequence reads were collapsed and filtered. For each sample, productive Simpson clonality was calculated by taking the square root of Simpson's diversity index across productive rearrangements. Imported from immuneACCESS, the table was reduced by TCRdb to in-frame sequences with V and J called. These copies leave out some clones; in studies compared against another copy, an unresolved V gene accounts for under half, and the cause of the remainder is not known. The V and J calls and clone size are taken from that table; D and trimming were inferred from the DNA. The sample table contains approximately 170,000 clones; only one count was recorded for more than 85% of them. Of the sample, approximately 1% falls within the top ten clones.

V is reduced by 6 bases and J by 2 bases, leaving a spacing of 9 bases between them. The CDR3 runs 13 residues from the cysteine to the phenylalanine. CDR3 DNA is the only sequence kept; it has 39 bases, read in frame from the first base. The study at large found these results: How much clinical and demographic metadata was included differed by source and by participant, and the metadata was provided uncurated.

The sample taken for sequencing was peripheral blood. The V gene is TRBV12-3 or TRBV12-4 and the J gene is TRBJ2-3; TRBD2 could be the D gene, as 6 bases match. The clonotype comes from a man aged 30-40 years with acute or convalescent COVID-19. The bases are TGTGCCAGCAGCACGCGGGACACAGATACGCAGTATTTT. It translates as CASSTRDTDTQYF.